This T cell receptor (beta chain) was observed in a study of naive and memory T cell subsets. Study-level points and caveats: Over 85% of naive TCR sequences appeared only once, unlike memory subsets.

Both TRBC1 and TRBC2 were covered by a beta constant-region primer of two equimolar oligonucleotides. TCRdb independently ran MiXCR on the UMI-ligation and nested PCR reads; one entry per CDR3 protein. This sample has tens of thousands of distinct CDR3 sequences, with roughly 9.6% found just once. Only a few counts were recorded for this clonotype. Its antigen remains unidentified. V shed 6 bases and J 0 bases; nucleotides not matched to a gene: 6. Per germline, CDR1 SNHLY and CDR2 FYNNEI. The CDR3 runs 16 residues. CD4 T cells were positively selected, then CD8 T cells from the CD4-negative fraction. This TCR was sampled from a human donor in good health. The sample taken for sequencing was central memory CD8+ T cells from blood. V and J are TRBV2 and TRBJ2-1; 9 nucleotides align to TRBD2. The CDR3 DNA is TGTGCCAGCAGCCCCCGTAGCGGGAGCTCCTACAATGAGCAGTTCTTC. It translates to CASSPRSGSSYNEQFF.